This is a list of T cell receptor beta chains from one sample in a study of PD-L1 blockade in urothelial cancer. Only in-frame clones appear in the TCRdb table, and some are missing; sequencing was by immunoSEQ multiplex PCR. The sample has 54,000 or so clones, about four fifths seen once. The sample in question was PBMCs, obtained around atezolizumab (anti-PD-L1) treatment. These receptors all come from a man in his fifties with urothelial cancer. Each CDR3 is given with its conserved first and last residue. The order of the fields is V gene, CDR3 protein.

>TRBV29-1
CSGASGRDPDTQYF
>TRBV9
CASSVGGDLRNSPLHF
>TRBV7-2
CASSRNQGWGEQFF
>TRBV9
CASSVSSRRETQYF
>TRBV19
CASTRDSPNTEAFF
>TRBV5-1
CASSFGGGPVNEQFF
>TRBV6-6
CASSKPPVYGYTF
>TRBV18
CASSPLARLAGVEQFF
>TRBV5-1
CASSHGGEAGANVLTF
>TRBV27
CASSFGSSTDTQYF
>TRBV10-2
CASSLTGVSDEQYF
>TRBV7-2
CASSLRRTSGRIDEQYF
>TRBV7-2
CASTPQWSGANVLTF
>TRBV7-9
CASSPEAGGRDTQYF
>TRBV6-7
CASSYFRRHLTGYEQYF
>TRBV5-1
CASSLDGGYDYGYTF
>TRBV11-3
CASSSRQGATGELFF